The rows below give T cell receptor beta chains drawn from one sample of a study of a mutant IDH1 vaccine in newly diagnosed glioma. The repertoire was sequenced with immunoSEQ multiplex PCR; TCRdb's copy has only in-frame clones and lacks some. The sample has about 32,000 clones; around 82% are singletons. These TCRs are of unknown antigen specificity. The material was PBMCs, obtained from a glioma patient whose treatment included an IDH1 peptide vaccine. The receptors shown here come from a middle-aged woman with glioma. The CDR3 runs from the conserved cysteine through the conserved F or W. D genes are given only for firm matches. The size entry is marked missing in some rows and otherwise reads once, few, many or a size class.

clone size	D gene	J gene	V gene	CDR3 DNA	CDR3 protein
.	.	TRBJ1-1	TRBV5-4	TGTGCCAGCGGGATCACAGCTAACACTGAAGCTTTCTTT	CASGITANTEAFF
.	.	TRBJ1-2	TRBV5-1	TGCGCCAGCAGCTTGGAACAGGGTTTCTATGGCTACACCTTC	CASSLEQGFYGYTF
.	.	TRBJ2-7	TRBV6-1	TGTGCCAGCAGTGCACTCGGGACTCCACGGTACGAGCAGTACTTC	CASSALGTPRYEQYF
.	.	TRBJ1-4	TRBV27	TGTGCCAGCAGCGCGACAGGTGGGAATGAAAAACTGTTTTTT	CASSATGGNEKLFF
.	.	TRBJ1-4	TRBV5-1	TGCGCCAGCAGCCCGGCTAACCTCTGGACTTCCAGGGGTGAAAAACTGTTTTTT	CASSPANLWTSRGEKLFF
.	.	TRBJ2-3	TRBV6-1	TGTGCCAGCGGCATTAGTACAGATACGCAGTATTTT	CASGISTDTQYF
.	TRBD1	TRBJ1-2	TRBV5-4	TGTGCCAGCAGCTGGGGGACAGGGGGGGGAGAAGGCTACACCTTC	CASSWGTGGGEGYTF
few	.	TRBJ1-4	TRBV6-5	TGTGCCAGCTCTTCGGGGGGGATCGATGAAAAACTGTTTTTT	CASSSGGIDEKLFF
.	TRBD1	TRBJ1-2	TRBV25-1	TGTGCCAGCAGGGGCGGACAGGGTTCCGATGGCTACACCTTC	CASRGGQGSDGYTF
.	.	TRBJ1-2	TRBV7-2	TGTGCCAGCAGCTTAGGGCCCTGGACACTCAATGGCTACACCTTC	CASSLGPWTLNGYTF
once	.	TRBJ1-3	TRBV18	TGTGCCAGCTCACCAGAGGCGGGAAACACCATATATTTT	CASSPEAGNTIYF
.	.	TRBJ1-5	TRBV5-5	TGTGCCAGCAGCTTGCGGCAGGGACCTATCCTTCATAGCAATCAGCCCCAGCATTTT	CASSLRQGPILHSNQPQHF
.	TRBD2	TRBJ2-3	TRBV5-6	TGTGCCAGCAGCTTTGACGGGACTAGCGGGGGGAGTTACACAGATACGCAGTATTTT	CASSFDGTSGGSYTDTQYF
.	TRBD1	TRBJ1-5	TRBV7-2	TGTGCCAGCAGCTCCGGGACAGGGGTGCCTCAGCCCCAGCATTTT	CASSSGTGVPQPQHF
.	.	TRBJ2-5	TRBV5-6	TGTGCCAGCAGCTTCGTCCAAGAGACCCAGTACTTC	CASSFVQETQYF
few	.	TRBJ1-1	TRBV5-6	TGTGCCAGCAGCTTTAGGTGGACTGAAGCTTTCTTT	CASSFRWTEAFF
.	.	TRBJ2-1	TRBV20-1	TGCAGTGCTAGATCCTACAATGAGCAGTTCTTC	CSARSYNEQFF
.	TRBD2	TRBJ2-7	TRBV5-1	TGCGCCAGCAGCACTAGGACTAGCGGGGCCTACGAGCAGTACTTC	CASSTRTSGAYEQYF
.	.	TRBJ2-5	TRBV5-1	TGCGCCAGCAGCTTGGCCGGGATCAGAAAAGAGACCCAGTACTTC	CASSLAGIRKETQYF
.	.	TRBJ1-5	TRBV5-6	TGTGCCAGCAGCTTGGCCGTAAGCGGCAATCAGCCCCAGCATTTT	CASSLAVSGNQPQHF